Each of the 27 T cell receptor beta chains below was sequenced from the same sample in a study of cytomegalovirus exposure and HLA in healthy donors. The PCR made use of 60 Vbeta and 13 Jbeta primers. The assay was immunoSEQ multiplex PCR, and TCRdb's table has in-frame clones only and misses some. Here the sample spans under 200,000 clones, around four fifths being singletons. Sequenced sample: PBMCs. The origin of the receptors is a man younger than 45 in good health and CMV-seronegative.

The gene calls are TRBV30 and TRBJ2-1, with 13 bases matching TRBD2. The CDR3 runs to 16 residues. Trimming cost V 4 bases and J 0 bases; bases outside gene matches: 3. CDR1 is GTSNPN and CDR2 is SVGIG in the germline V gene (reference sequence). The CDR3 loop is CAWTRLAGGSYNEQFF. The CDR3, as DNA: TGTGCCTGGACCCGACTAGCGGGGGGCTCCTACAATGAGCAGTTCTTC.

This sequence joins TRBV25-1 and TRBJ2-7; 11 bases fit TRBD1. Germline CDR1 MGHDK, CDR2 SYGVNS. The CDR3 has 15 amino acids. The V gene end was trimmed by 4 bases and the J gene end by 3 bases; junction bases not matched to a gene: 5. The DNA of the CDR3 is TGTGCCAGCAGTGCTCCCGGGACAGGGGGCTACGAGCAGTACTTC. This codes for CASSAPGTGGYEQYF.

The chain links TRBV30 to TRBJ1-5; TRBD1 might be the D (5 bases). The germline V gene encodes CDR1 GTSNPN and CDR2 SVGIG (reference sequence). This CDR3 region has 13 residues. The ends were cut back, 3 bases at V and 3 bases at J, with 9 bases in the middle. The CDR3 region is CAWSGGDNQPQHF. The DNA of the CDR3 is TGTGCCTGGAGCGGGGGAGACAATCAGCCCCAGCATTTT.

V is TRBV21-1 and J is TRBJ1-6; the D call TRBD1 from the table was never checked on the DNA. TRBV21-1 is shown as a pseudogene. CDR3 length equals 20 residues. This CDR3 reads CASSKAPGHGNRNRNSPLHF. The CDR3 DNA is TGTGCCAGCAGCAAAGCGCCGGGACACGGAAACCGAAACCGTAATTCACCCCTCCACTTT.

This clone occurred once. Written as DNA, the CDR3 is TGTGCCAGCAGTCCTTCAGACGGGCCGGGCGGGGACTTGTTCTTT. Translated: CASSPSDGPGGDLFF. The rearrangement joins TRBV28 to TRBJ1-1; D possibly corresponds to TRBD1 (5 bases). From germline, CDR1 is MDHEN and CDR2 SYDVKM. V shed 5 bases and J shed 14 bases, with 27 bases lying between them. This CDR3 region has 15 residues.

The table lists this clone with a few counts. The V gene is TRBV10-3, the J gene TRBJ2-2; TRBD1 might be the D (6 bases). CDR3 length: 16 amino acids. Germline V gene data show CDR1 as ENHRY and CDR2 as SYGVKD. Trimming left V 0 bases short and J 0 bases short, with 8 bases between. The DNA of the CDR3 is TGTGCCATCAGTGAGTCGGGGACACCGAACACCGGGGAGCTGTTTTTT. Translating it yields CAISESGTPNTGELFF.

This chain links TRBV27 with TRBJ2-1, with 7 positions matching TRBD1. The CDR3 is 15 amino acids. Germline CDR1 reads MNHEY; CDR2 reads SMNVEV (reference sequence). Unmatched junction bases numbered 6, after V lost 5 bases and J lost 2 bases. The CDR3 nucleotides read TGTGCCAGCAGTCTCGGACAGGAGCCCTACAATGAGCAGTTCTTC. Translated: CASSLGQEPYNEQFF.

V and J are TRBV11-2 and TRBJ2-7, with D unresolved. The CDR3 length is 13 residues. V was shortened by 1 base and J by 3 bases, with 7 bases between the two germline ends. Germline V gene lookup returns CDR1 SGHAT and CDR2 FQNNGV. The CDR3: CASSLGRDYEQYF. The DNA for the CDR3 is TGTGCCAGCAGCTTAGGGAGAGACTACGAGCAGTACTTC.

The chain uses TRBV30 and TRBJ2-2; a weak D match, TRBD1 (6 bases). Germline V gene sequence: CDR1 GTSNPN, CDR2 SVGIG (reference sequence). This CDR3 region has 14 residues. V was shortened by 2 bases and J by 1 base, with 8 bases between the two germline ends. This CDR3 reads CAWSKQGNTGELFF. The CDR3 DNA reads as TGTGCCTGGAGTAAACAGGGGAACACCGGGGAGCTGTTTTTT.

The CDR3 protein is CASSKSGLAHHEQYF. CDR3 coding DNA: TGTGCCAGCAGCAAATCGGGACTAGCGCACCACGAGCAGTACTTC. This rearrangement joins TRBV9 to TRBJ2-7; 10 nucleotides line up with TRBD2. J lost 5 bases, V lost 4 bases, and 9 bases had no gene match. CDR1 SGDLS and CDR2 YYNGEE come from the germline V gene. This CDR3 region has 15 residues.

CDR3 DNA sequence: TGTGCCAGCAGTTTCTCCGGGGGGGCTGCGGATACGCAGTATTTT. Encoded protein: CASSFSGGAADTQYF. The gene calls are TRBV27 and TRBJ2-3; 8 bases line up with TRBD2. Unmatched junction bases numbered 8, after V lost 3 bases and J lost 6 bases. Germline CDR1 MNHEY, CDR2 SMNVEV (reference sequence). The CDR3 length is 15 residues.

J is TRBJ2-7 and V is TRBV9, with D perhaps TRBD1 (7 bases). V shed 0 bases and J shed 2 bases, with 12 bases lying between them. The germline V gene has CDR1 SGDLS and CDR2 YYNGEE. This CDR3 spans 15 amino acids. CDR3: CASSVGQGEAYEQYF. CDR3 bases: TGTGCCAGCAGCGTAGGGCAGGGGGAGGCCTACGAGCAGTACTTC.

J is TRBJ2-2 and V is TRBV28, with D hard to call. This CDR3 is built from 13 residues. The germline CDR1 and CDR2 sequences are MDHEN and SYDVKM. V was trimmed by 5 bases and J by 4 bases, leaving 8 bases between them. CDR3 in DNA: TGTGCCAGCAGTAAGCCGAGCACCGGGGAGCTGTTTTTT. It specifies CASSKPSTGELFF.

A few counts support this clone. This sequence joins TRBV27 and TRBJ2-7; the D gene is possibly TRBD2 (6 bases). Deletions cut 6 bases from V and 3 bases from J, with 15 bases between. Germline V gene lookup returns CDR1 MNHEY and CDR2 SMNVEV (reference sequence). CDR3 length equals 14 residues. CDR3 residues: CASRGGGYHYEQYF. The CDR3, as DNA: TGTGCCAGCAGGGGGGGTGGCTATCACTACGAGCAGTACTTC.

This chain uses TRBV10-3 with TRBJ2-5; 10 bases are a match to TRBD1. CDR3 length: 16 amino acids. In germline, CDR1 is ENHRY, CDR2 SYGVKD. The ends lost 6 bases at V and 1 base at J; junction bases unmatched: 8. CDR3 amino acids: CAISGVGTGVQETQYF. CDR3 bases: TGTGCCATCAGCGGGGTCGGGACAGGGGTCCAAGAGACCCAGTACTTC.

This chain uses TRBV19 with TRBJ1-2; tentatively, D is TRBD1 (5 bases). This CDR3 has 11 amino acids. Germline V gene lookup returns CDR1 LNHDA and CDR2 SQIVND (reference sequence). V lost 8 bases and J lost 8, with 12 bases in between. The CDR3 DNA is TGTGCCAGTCGGGACTTCGGGGGCTACACCTTC. Translation: CASRDFGGYTF.

The chain links TRBV16 to TRBJ2-2; TRBD1 might be the D (6 bases). Looked up from germline, CDR1 is KGHSY and CDR2 is FQNENV. The CDR3 contains 15 residues. Trimming cost V 4 bases and J 0 bases, with 9 bases left between them. CDR3 sequence reads: CASSLWTANTGELFF. The CDR3 coding sequence is TGTGCCAGCAGCCTATGGACAGCGAACACCGGGGAGCTGTTTTTT.

The rearrangement joins TRBV30 to TRBJ2-5; 8 bases fit TRBD1. This CDR3 has 14 residues. V trimming: 7 bases; J trimming: 1 base; junction bases outside the gene matches: 8. Germline V gene data show CDR1 as GTSNPN and CDR2 as SVGIG (reference sequence). The CDR3 loop reads CAYDLDRVQETQYF. For the CDR3, the DNA is TGTGCCTACGACTTGGACAGGGTCCAAGAGACCCAGTACTTC.

V gene TRBV11-2 combines with J gene TRBJ2-1; TRBD2 matches at 7 bases. Trimming removed 5 bases from V and 4 bases from J; junction bases left unmatched: 11. The V gene's germline CDR1 is SGHAT and CDR2 FQNNGV. The length of the CDR3 is 16 residues. The CDR3 DNA reads TGTGCCAGCAGCCCCGGGTCGGGAGGCCCTTACAATGAGCAGTTCTTC. This codes for CASSPGSGGPYNEQFF. The whole variable domain, remainder taken from reference TRBV11-2 and TRBJ2-1, is EAGVAQSPRYKIIEKRQSVAFWCNPISGHATLYWYQQILGQGPKLLIQFQNNGVVDDSQLPKDRFSAERLKGVDSTLKIQPAKLEDSAVYLCASSPGSGGPYNEQFFGPGTRLTVL.

The rearrangement joins TRBV6-5 to TRBJ2-1; weak D call: TRBD2 (6 bases). Germline CDR1 reads MNHEY; CDR2 reads SVGAGI. Trimming cost V 7 bases and J 8 bases, with 18 bases left between them. The CDR3 is made up of 14 amino acids. CDR3 sequence reads: CASNPSVEVYEQFF. CDR3 sequence (DNA): TGTGCCAGCAACCCTAGCGTAGAAGTCTATGAGCAGTTCTTC.

The rearrangement joins TRBV28 to TRBJ2-7; 14 nucleotides align to TRBD2. The trim removed 5 bases at V and 6 bases at J, leaving 6 bases unmatched. The CDR3 extends over 15 amino acids. CDR1 and CDR2 from the germline V gene are MDHEN and SYDVKM. The CDR3 here is CASSPRLAGGVEQYF. The DNA of the CDR3 is TGTGCCAGCAGTCCACGACTAGCGGGAGGGGTCGAGCAGTACTTC.

V gene TRBV5-1 combines with J gene TRBJ2-7; 7 positions match TRBD1. Germline CDR1 reads SGHRS; CDR2 reads YFSETQ. This CDR3 has 14 residues. The trim removed 5 bases at V and 5 bases at J, leaving 10 bases unmatched. CDR3 nucleotides: TGCGCCAGCAGGGACGCAACAGGGGTGGACGAGCAGTACTTC. Its translation is CASRDATGVDEQYF.

The chain has TRBV6-1 and TRBJ1-3; D perhaps matches TRBD1 (6 bases). Deletions cut 0 bases from V and 0 bases from J, with 6 bases between. The CDR3 is 15 amino acids. From germline, CDR1 is MNHNS and CDR2 SASEGT. The CDR3 DNA sequence: TGTGCCAGCAGTGAAGCGACAGGCTCTGGAAACACCATATATTTT. It codes for CASSEATGSGNTIYF.

This clone is a singleton in its sample. The genes are TRBV14 and TRBJ2-1; 7 bases are a match to TRBD2. Germline-derived CDR1 and CDR2 are SGHDN and FVKESK. The CDR3 contains 15 residues. V shed 4 bases and J 5 bases; nucleotides not matched to a gene: 8. The chain's CDR3 is CASSRPPGGNNEQFF. The CDR3 DNA sequence: TGTGCCAGCAGCCGCCCCCCGGGGGGAAACAATGAGCAGTTCTTC.

This clone is deemed medium-sized. The sample carries other DNA sequences with the same CDR3. This chain uses TRBV10-3 with TRBJ1-5; 7 bases are shared with TRBD1. Per germline, CDR1 ENHRY and CDR2 SYGVKD. The V segment lost 10 bases and the J segment 0 bases; nucleotides outside the gene matches: 6. There are 14 residues in the CDR3. CDR3 region: CASSTGDSNQPQHF. CDR3 sequence (DNA): TGTGCCAGCTCTACAGGGGATAGCAATCAGCCCCAGCATTTT.

The V call is TRBV10-3, the J call TRBJ2-5; D is perhaps TRBD1 (5 bases). The V and J ends lost 5 bases and 5 bases respectively, with 12 bases between them. Germline V gene data show CDR1 as ENHRY and CDR2 as SYGVKD. This CDR3 comprises 13 residues. CDR3 in DNA: TGTGCCATCAGTCTGGCAGGGTGGGAGACCCAGTACTTC. Translation: CAISLAGWETQYF.

V gene TRBV9 combines with J gene TRBJ2-1, with TRBD2 matching 9 bases. This CDR3 has 15 amino acids. CDR1 and CDR2 (germline): SGDLS, YYNGEE. V lost 4 bases to trimming and J lost 7 bases; unmatched junction nucleotides: 9. CDR3 coding DNA: TGTGCCAGCAGCCCGGGCGGGGGGGCCTGGAATGAGCAGTTCTTC. Its translation is CASSPGGGAWNEQFF.